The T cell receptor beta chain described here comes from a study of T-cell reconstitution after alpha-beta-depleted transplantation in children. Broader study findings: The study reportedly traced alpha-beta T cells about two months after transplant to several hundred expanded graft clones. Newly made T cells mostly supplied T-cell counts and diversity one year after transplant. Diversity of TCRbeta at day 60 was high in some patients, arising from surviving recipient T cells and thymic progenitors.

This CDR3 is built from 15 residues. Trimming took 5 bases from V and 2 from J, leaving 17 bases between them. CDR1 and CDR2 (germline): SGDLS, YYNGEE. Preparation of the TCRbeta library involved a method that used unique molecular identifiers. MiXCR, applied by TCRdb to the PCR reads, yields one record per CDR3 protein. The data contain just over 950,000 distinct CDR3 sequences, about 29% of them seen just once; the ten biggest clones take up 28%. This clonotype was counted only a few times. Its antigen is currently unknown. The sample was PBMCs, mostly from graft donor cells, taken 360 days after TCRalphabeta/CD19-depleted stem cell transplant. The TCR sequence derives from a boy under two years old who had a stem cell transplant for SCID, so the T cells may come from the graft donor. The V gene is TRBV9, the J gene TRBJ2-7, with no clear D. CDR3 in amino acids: CASSPSPPLPYEQYF. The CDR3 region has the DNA TGTGCCAGCAGTCCATCCCCTCCACTGCCCTACGAGCAGTACTTC.